These T cell receptor beta chains were read from a single sample in a study of blood T cell repertoires in COVID-19. Clones were read by immunoSEQ multiplex PCR, and TCRdb kept only the in-frame ones, dropping some. There are about 280,000 clones in the sample; 90% occur only once, and around 1.7% lies in the top ten. The sequenced sample consisted of PBMCs or T cells enriched from blood (not recorded which). The receptors derive from a young woman with acute COVID-19. Each CDR3 is given with its conserved first and last residue. The D gene is left open where the match is weak. Clone size is given for some rows only: seen once, a few or many times, or a class if the clone is expanded.

size,D,length,V,J,DNA,CDR3
-,-,17,TRBV9,TRBJ2-7,TGTGCCAGCACCCCAACTCCATCCAGGACTGGTCCCTACGAGCAGTACTTC,CASTPTPSRTGPYEQYF
-,TRBD2,17,TRBV3-1/TRBV3-2,TRBJ2-5,TGTGCCAGCAGCCAAGTTCTTAGCGGGAGGGCTGAAGAGACCCAGTACTTC,CASSQVLSGRAEETQYF
-,-,13,TRBV30,TRBJ2-5,TGTGCCTGGAGTGTAAGGGGCCGGGAGACCCAGTACTTC,CAWSVRGRETQYF
-,-,13,TRBV7-9,TRBJ1-2,TGTGCCAGCAGCTTACAGGGGAGCTATGGCTACACCTTC,CASSLQGSYGYTF
-,-,15,TRBV5-1,TRBJ1-1,TGCGCCAGCAGCCCACTTTCGGGGGGCAATACTGAAGCTTTCTTT,CASSPLSGGNTEAFF
once,TRBD2,19,TRBV2,TRBJ2-3,TGTGCCAGCAAACGTCCGGGACTAGCGGGAGGCCCTAGCACAGATACGCAGTATTTT,CASKRPGLAGGPSTDTQYF
-,-,15,TRBV19,TRBJ1-4,TGTGCCACCCAGGGGAAAGTGGCAACTAATGAAAAACTGTTTTTT,CATQGKVATNEKLFF
-,TRBD1,15,TRBV27,TRBJ1-4,TGTGCCAGCAGTTTATCGGGACAGGGAAGTCGAAAACTGTTTTTT,CASSLSGQGSRKLFF
-,-,15,TRBV11-2,TRBJ1-1,TGTGCCAGCAGACCATACAGGACCTCGAACACTGAAGCTTTCTTT,CASRPYRTSNTEAFF
-,-,13,TRBV29-1,TRBJ1-2,TGCAGCGTTGAAGATCTAGTTGGGTATGGCTACACCTTC,CSVEDLVGYGYTF
-,-,17,TRBV10-3,TRBJ2-3,TGTGCCATCAGTGAGTCGACGGCATTAGCAGACACAGATACGCAGTATTTT,CAISESTALADTDTQYF
-,-,12,TRBV7-2,TRBJ2-7,TGTGCCAGCAGCCAGTCGACAGTCCAGCAGTACTTC,CASSQSTVQQYF
-,-,14,TRBV7-8,TRBJ2-3,TGTGCCAGCAGCTTAGAGAGGTGGGCAGATACGCAGTATTTT,CASSLERWADTQYF
few,-,15,TRBV21-1,TRBJ1-5,TGTGCCAGCACCACGGGAGGAGATGGCAATCAGCCCCAGCATTTT,CASTTGGDGNQPQHF
-,TRBD2,17,TRBV11-3,TRBJ2-2,TGTGCCAGCAGCTTAGATGCTGCGGGAGTGGAAACCGGGGAGCTGTTTTTT,CASSLDAAGVETGELFF
-,TRBD1,14,TRBV5-1,TRBJ1-3,TGCGCCAGCAGCCTCGACAGGGGAGGAAACACCATATATTTT,CASSLDRGGNTIYF
-,-,15,TRBV27,TRBJ2-3,TGTGCCAGCAGTATTTGGACCAACCGAGGGGATACGCAGTATTTT,CASSIWTNRGDTQYF
-,-,15,TRBV7-9,TRBJ1-1,TGTGCCAGCAGCTTAGCACCCAATTCGGACACTGAAGCTTTCTTT,CASSLAPNSDTEAFF
-,-,16,TRBV7-9,TRBJ1-5,TGTGCCAGCAGCTCAGGCCTCAGGGAGGGCAATCAGCCCCAGCATTTT,CASSSGLREGNQPQHF
-,-,13,TRBV5-1,TRBJ2-7,TGCGCCAGCAGCTTGGCGGCGGGCTACGAGCAGTACTTC,CASSLAAGYEQYF
-,TRBD2,15,TRBV3-1/TRBV3-2,TRBJ2-7,TGTGCCAGCAGACAGACTAGCGGGGGGACCTACGAGCAGTACTTC,CASRQTSGGTYEQYF
once,TRBD1,16,TRBV2,TRBJ1-6,TGTGCCAGCAGACTCCAGGGGTGGACAGGTTTAGGACCCCTCCACTTT,CASRLQGWTGLGPLHF
-,TRBD2,20,TRBV4-1,TRBJ2-1,TGCGCCAGCAGCCAAGATGCCCGCCGACTAGCGGGAGGCACCTACAATGAGCAGTTCTTC,CASSQDARRLAGGTYNEQFF
-,-,13,TRBV5-1,TRBJ1-1,TGCGCCAGCAGCCCCGGGATGAACACTGAAGCTTTCTTT,CASSPGMNTEAFF
-,-,12,TRBV19,TRBJ2-7,TGTGCCAGTAGTATACTACGGGGAGAGCAGTACTTC,CASSILRGEQYF
-,-,14,TRBV6-5,TRBJ1-6,TGTGCCAGTTTCAGGGTCTCCTATAATTCACCCCTCCACTTT,CASFRVSYNSPLHF
-,TRBD2,15,TRBV28,TRBJ2-7,TGTGCCAGCATTTTATGGGGGGGAGGGTGGCGCGAGCAGTACTTC,CASILWGGGWREQYF